The text below deals with one TCR beta chain. Germline V CDR1 and CDR2: SEHNR, FQNEAQ (reference sequence). Trimming took off 0 bases at V and 7 bases at J, with 21 bases between the two ends. CDR3 length: 17 amino acids. Repertoires were generated with immunoSEQ multiplex PCR, while TCRdb's copy carries only in-frame clones and drops some. The table includes about 170,000 clones, roughly four fifths detected once. These data belong to a study of blood T cell repertoires in COVID-19. Turning to the study itself: T cells, B-cell-depleted T cells, or PBMCs provided the cDNA or gDNA that served as material.

Sample: peripheral blood. The chain recombines TRBV7-9 with TRBJ1-2, with D possibly TRBD1 on 6 matching bases. This clonotype was sampled from an elderly woman with acute or convalescent COVID-19. In nucleotides, the CDR3 is TGTGCCAGCAGCTTAGCCCTCTTGGGGACAACAAGGGGTGGCTACACCTTC. Its translation is CASSLALLGTTRGGYTF.